This T cell receptor beta chain was sequenced for a study of OX40 agonist ivuxolimab in advanced cancers. Study-wide context: Every 2 weeks, patients received ivuxolimab intravenously, dosed at 0.01 to 10 mg/kg.

In the case of this clone: Its antigen is not known.

V lost 9 bases and J lost 5; bases outside the gene matches: 6. Germline CDR1 and CDR2: MNHNS and SASEGT. This CDR3 contains 14 residues. Study-level results: Expanded clones were, on average, more numerous among CD8+ T cells than CD4+.

The assay was immunoSEQ multiplex PCR, and TCRdb's table has in-frame clones only and misses some. Of tens of thousands of clones listed, about 92% are singletons. The rearrangement joins TRBV6-1 to TRBJ2-1; 11 nucleotides agree with TRBD2. This TCR was sampled from an adult with an advanced solid tumor such as melanoma, head and neck, liver or kidney cancer. This material consisted of CD4+ or CD8+ T cells sorted from blood, taken in a trial of the OX40 agonist ivuxolimab. The CDR3, as DNA: TGTGCCAGTTTCGGGACTAGCGGTAACAATGAGCAGTTCTTC. This gives the protein CASFGTSGNNEQFF.